The 8 T cell receptor beta chains presented below share a single source sample, sequenced in a study of blood T cells in healthy people across ages (dated by TCRdb to the mid-2010s). The library was produced with 5' RACE. Instrument on record: Illumina HiSeq 2500. A second PCR of about 7 to 12 cycles was performed with a sample-barcoded 5' primer and a J-beta primer mix. The public reads were run again by TCRdb, first through fastp at Q25 and then through MiXCR, and only productive beta chains were kept. CDR3 protein duplicates are merged, each entry listing the most common genes and DNA. For this sample the table gives 850,000 to 1,300,000 distinct CDR3 sequences, of which 40% to 50% were detected only once. Under 20% of the sample is taken by the ten largest. Sample: blood. These receptors were obtained from a woman aged 60-75 years in good health.

For the CDR3, the DNA is TGTGCCAGCAGCCCACGACAGGGGGGTTTTAATGAGCAGTTCTTC. It is translated as CASSPRQGGFNEQFF. The genes are TRBV7-3 and TRBJ2-1; TRBD1 matches 9 bases. Unmatched junction bases numbered 9, after V lost 5 bases and J lost 7 bases. Germline loops: CDR1 SGHTA, CDR2 FQGTGA. CDR3 length: 15 amino acids.

The chain couples TRBV15 to TRBJ2-1; TRBD2 is a possible D gene (7 bases). The CDR3 has 10 residues. The V gene's germline CDR1 is LNHNV and CDR2 YYDKDF (reference sequence). Trimming took off 8 bases at V and 10 bases at J, with 9 bases between the two ends. The CDR3 is CATGGAEQFF. The CDR3 DNA reads TGTGCCACCGGGGGGGCGGAGCAGTTCTTC.

The gene calls are TRBV6-6 and TRBJ2-1, with 7 bases lining up with TRBD1. V trimming: 4 bases; J trimming: 5 bases; junction bases outside the gene matches: 8. CDR1 MNHNY and CDR2 SVGAGI come from the germline V gene (reference sequence). The CDR3 has 15 residues. CDR3 coding DNA: TGTGCCAGCAGTTTACGGACAGGCCTGGACAATGAGCAGTTCTTC. It translates to CASSLRTGLDNEQFF.

The chain carries TRBV2 and TRBJ2-7; no clear D. CDR1 and CDR2 from the germline V gene are SNHLY and FYNNEI. The CDR3 is 14 amino acids. V was trimmed by 7 bases and J by 0 bases, leaving 13 bases between them. CDR3 nucleotides: TGTGCCAGCACCTATCCCGCAAGCTCCTACGAGCAGTACTTC. Translation: CASTYPASSYEQYF.

The rearrangement links TRBV18 to TRBJ2-1, with D perhaps matching TRBD1 or TRBD2 (5 bases each). The germline CDR1 and CDR2 sequences are KGHSH and LQKENI. V gave up 2 bases and J gave up 0 bases, with 11 bases separating them. The CDR3 has 16 residues. The CDR3, as DNA: TGTGCCAGCTCACCAGAGGGGTGGGACTCCTACAATGAGCAGTTCTTC. Protein product: CASSPEGWDSYNEQFF. Together with reference TRBV18 and TRBJ2-1, the CDR3 gives the full variable domain: NAGVMQNPRHLVRRRGQEARLRCSPMKGHSHVYWYRQLPEEGLKFMVYLQKENIIDESGMPKERFSAEFPKEGPSILRIQQVVRGDSAAYFCASSPEGWDSYNEQFFGPGTRLTVL.

For this clonotype: One end of the junction is discordant with germline, which a read error may explain. This chain uses TRBV13 with TRBJ2-1, with 9 nucleotides matching TRBD2. The length of the CDR3 is 16 residues. The germline gives CDR1 PRHDT, CDR2 FYEKMQ (reference sequence). The CDR3: CANSNSGTSTYNEQFF. CDR3 nucleotide sequence: TGTGCCAACAGCAATAGCGGGACTAGCACCTACAATGAGCAGTTCTTC.

The chain joins TRBV28 to TRBJ2-7, with 8 bases identical to TRBD1. The CDR3 spans 16 residues. After removal of 3 bases from V and 2 bases from J, the junction contained 9 bases not matched to a gene. Germline lookup yields CDR1 MDHEN and CDR2 SYDVKM. As DNA, the CDR3 is TGTGCCAGCAGTTTCTTAAGGGACAGGACTCCCTACGAGCAGTACTTC. As protein: CASSFLRDRTPYEQYF. Together with reference TRBV28 and TRBJ2-7, the CDR3 gives the full variable domain: DVKVTQSSRYLVKRTGEKVFLECVQDMDHENMFWYRQDPGLGLRLIYFSYDVKMKEKGDIPEGYSVSREKKERFSLILESASTNQTSMYLCASSFLRDRTPYEQYFGPGTRLTVT.

This clonotype has more than one count but fewer than ten. The rearrangement joins TRBV27 to TRBJ2-3; D perhaps matches TRBD2 (5 bases). CDR3 size: 13 residues. V dropped 4 bases and J dropped 5 bases, with 10 bases sitting between them. Germline V lookup: CDR1 MNHEY, CDR2 SMNVEV (reference sequence). This CDR3 reads CASSYDGGDTQYF. The CDR3 region has the DNA TGTGCCAGCAGTTATGATGGAGGAGATACGCAGTATTTT.